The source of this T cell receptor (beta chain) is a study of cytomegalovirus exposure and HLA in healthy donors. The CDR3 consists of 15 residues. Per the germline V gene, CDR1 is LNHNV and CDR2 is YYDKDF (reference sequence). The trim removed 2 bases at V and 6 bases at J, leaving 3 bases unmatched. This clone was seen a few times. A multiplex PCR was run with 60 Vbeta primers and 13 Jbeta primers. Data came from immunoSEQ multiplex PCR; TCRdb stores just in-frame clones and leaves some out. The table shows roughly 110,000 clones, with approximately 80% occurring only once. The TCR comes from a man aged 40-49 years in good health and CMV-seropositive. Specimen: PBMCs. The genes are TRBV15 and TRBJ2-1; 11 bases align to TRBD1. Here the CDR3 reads CATSRPGTGGNEQFF. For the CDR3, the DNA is TGTGCCACCAGCAGACCCGGGACAGGGGGCAATGAGCAGTTCTTC.